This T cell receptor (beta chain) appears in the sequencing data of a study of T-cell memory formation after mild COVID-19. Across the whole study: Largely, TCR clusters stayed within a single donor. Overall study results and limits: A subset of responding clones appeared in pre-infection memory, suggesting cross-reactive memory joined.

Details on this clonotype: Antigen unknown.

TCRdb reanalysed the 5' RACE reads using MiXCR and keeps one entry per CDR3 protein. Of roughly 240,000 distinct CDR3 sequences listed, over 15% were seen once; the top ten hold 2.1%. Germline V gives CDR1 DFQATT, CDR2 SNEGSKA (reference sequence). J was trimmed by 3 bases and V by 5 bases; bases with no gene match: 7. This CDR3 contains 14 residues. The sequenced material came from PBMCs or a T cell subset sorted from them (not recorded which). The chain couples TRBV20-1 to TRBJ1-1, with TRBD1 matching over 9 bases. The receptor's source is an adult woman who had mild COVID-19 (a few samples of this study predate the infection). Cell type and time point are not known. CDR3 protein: CSASTGGRDTEAFF. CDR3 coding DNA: TGCAGTGCTTCCACAGGGGGCCGGGACACTGAAGCTTTCTTT.